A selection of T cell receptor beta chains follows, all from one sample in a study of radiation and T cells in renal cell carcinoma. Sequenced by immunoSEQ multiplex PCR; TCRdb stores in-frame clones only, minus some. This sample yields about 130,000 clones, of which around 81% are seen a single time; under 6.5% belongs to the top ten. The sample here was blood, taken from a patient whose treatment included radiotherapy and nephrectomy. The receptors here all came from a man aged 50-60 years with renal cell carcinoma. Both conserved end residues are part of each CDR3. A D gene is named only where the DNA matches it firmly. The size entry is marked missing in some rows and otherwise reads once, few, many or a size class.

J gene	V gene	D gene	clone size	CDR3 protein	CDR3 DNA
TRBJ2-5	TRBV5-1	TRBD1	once	CASSTARDRGRETQYF	TGCGCCAGCAGCACAGCCCGGGACAGGGGGCGAGAGACCCAGTACTTC
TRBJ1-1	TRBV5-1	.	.	CASSLAEQGIPQAFF	TGCGCCAGCAGCTTGGCAGAACAGGGAATTCCGCAAGCTTTCTTT
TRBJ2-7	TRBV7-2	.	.	CASSLFHVGGYEQYF	TGTGCCAGCAGCTTATTCCATGTTGGGGGCTACGAGCAGTACTTC
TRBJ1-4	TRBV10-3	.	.	CAISVGPNEKLFF	TGTGCCATCAGTGTGGGGCCTAATGAAAAACTGTTTTTT
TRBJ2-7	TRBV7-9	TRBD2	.	CASSSPSGTISYEQYF	TGTGCCAGCAGCTCTCCTTCCGGGACTATCTCCTACGAGCAGTACTTC
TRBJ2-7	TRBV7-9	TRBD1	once	CASSSSGTGSYEQYF	TGTGCCAGCAGCTCATCCGGGACAGGCTCCTACGAGCAGTACTTC
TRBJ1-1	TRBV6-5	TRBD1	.	CASSYWATGADTEAFF	TGTGCCAGCAGTTATTGGGCGACAGGGGCGGACACTGAAGCTTTCTTT
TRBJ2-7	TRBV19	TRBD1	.	CASSSGTGATYEQYF	TGTGCCAGTAGCTCCGGGACAGGAGCTACCTACGAGCAGTACTTC
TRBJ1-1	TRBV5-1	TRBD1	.	CASSLVKGAGTEAFF	TGCGCCAGCAGCTTGGTGAAGGGGGCGGGCACTGAAGCTTTCTTT
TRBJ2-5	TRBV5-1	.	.	CASRLGSGQETQYF	TGCGCCAGCAGGCTGGGATCCGGGCAAGAGACCCAGTACTTC
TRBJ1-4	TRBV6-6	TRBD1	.	CASSYGDRGPSEKLFF	TGTGCCAGCAGTTACGGGGACAGGGGGCCGAGTGAAAAACTGTTTTTT
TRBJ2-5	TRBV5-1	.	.	CASSLAGGEVQETQYF	TGCGCCAGCAGCTTGGCGGGGGGCGAGGTGCAAGAGACCCAGTACTTC
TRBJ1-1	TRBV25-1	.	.	CASRGERIGVTEAFF	TGTGCCAGCAGAGGTGAAAGGATTGGGGTCACTGAAGCTTTCTTT
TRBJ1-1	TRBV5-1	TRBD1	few	CASSLAGQDTEAFF	TGCGCCAGCAGCTTGGCAGGACAGGACACTGAAGCTTTCTTT
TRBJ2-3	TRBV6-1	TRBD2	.	CASSEPSGGYIYTQYF	TGTGCCAGCAGTGAGCCTAGCGGGGGGTATATTTATACGCAGTATTTT
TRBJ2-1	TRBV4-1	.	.	CASSPPGRDEQFF	TGCGCCAGCAGCCCCCCAGGGCGCGATGAGCAGTTCTTC
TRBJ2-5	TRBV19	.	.	CASSIWSAPRRETQYF	TGTGCCAGTAGTATCTGGTCGGCCCCACGTCGAGAGACCCAGTACTTC
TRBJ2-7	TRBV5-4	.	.	CASSFGPTYEQYF	TGTGCCAGCAGCTTTGGACCGACCTACGAGCAGTACTTC
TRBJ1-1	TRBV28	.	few	CASRLMNTEAFF	TGTGCCAGTAGACTCATGAACACTGAAGCTTTCTTT
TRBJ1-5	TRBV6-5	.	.	CASSEDQPQHF	TGTGCCAGCAGTGAAGATCAGCCCCAGCATTTT
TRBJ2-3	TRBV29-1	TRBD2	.	CSVQTSGVTTDTQYF	TGCAGCGTTCAGACTAGCGGGGTGACCACAGATACGCAGTATTTT
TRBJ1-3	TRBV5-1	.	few	CASSLDPPNRVSGNTIYF	TGCGCCAGCAGCTTGGATCCCCCGAACAGGGTTTCAGGAAACACCATATATTTT
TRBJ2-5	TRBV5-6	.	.	CASSLWVTETQYF	TGTGCCAGCAGCTTATGGGTAACCGAGACCCAGTACTTC
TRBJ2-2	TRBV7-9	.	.	CASSQPSTGELFF	TGTGCCAGCAGTCAACCGAGCACCGGGGAGCTGTTTTTT
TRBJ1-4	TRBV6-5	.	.	CASRRSLMANEKLFF	TGTGCCAGCAGGCGATCACTGATGGCTAATGAAAAACTGTTTTTT
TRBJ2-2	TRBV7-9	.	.	CASSFTRGSGELFF	TGTGCCAGCAGCTTCACCAGGGGATCCGGGGAGCTGTTTTTT
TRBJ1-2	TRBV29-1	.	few	CTSLEGESYTF	TGCACCTCTCTGGAAGGGGAAAGCTACACCTTC
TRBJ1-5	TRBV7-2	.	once	CASSWEGDQPQHF	TGTGCCAGCAGTTGGGAAGGGGATCAGCCCCAGCATTTT
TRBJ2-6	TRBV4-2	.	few	CASSQDQVSGANVLTF	TGTGCCAGCAGCCAAGATCAGGTCTCTGGGGCCAACGTCCTGACTTTC
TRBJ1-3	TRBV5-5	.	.	CASSLGNSGNTIYF	TGTGCCAGCAGCTTGGGCAACTCTGGAAACACCATATATTTT
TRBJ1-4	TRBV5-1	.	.	CASSLEDEKLFF	TGCGCCAGCAGCTTGGAAGATGAAAAACTGTTTTTT
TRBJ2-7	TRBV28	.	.	CASRSFEGRDYEQYF	TGTGCCAGCAGATCCTTTGAGGGAAGGGACTACGAGCAGTACTTC
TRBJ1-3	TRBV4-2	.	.	CASSQDSQLRNTIYF	TGTGCCAGCAGCCAAGATTCCCAGTTAAGAAACACCATATATTTT
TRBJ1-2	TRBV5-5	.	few	CASNNLGAEGYTF	TGTGCCAGCAATAATCTGGGGGCAGAAGGCTACACCTTC
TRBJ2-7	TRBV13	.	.	CASTSPAAGYEQYF	TGTGCCAGCACCTCCCCGGCGGCTGGGTACGAGCAGTACTTC
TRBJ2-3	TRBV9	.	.	CASSGGLSGTDTQYF	TGTGCCAGCAGCGGCGGGCTTAGTGGCACAGATACGCAGTATTTT
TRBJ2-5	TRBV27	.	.	CASSRQVAETQYF	TGTGCCAGCAGTAGACAGGTTGCGGAGACCCAGTACTTC
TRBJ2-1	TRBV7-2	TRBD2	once	CASSPIWTRGNEQFF	TGTGCCAGCAGCCCCATTTGGACTAGGGGTAATGAGCAGTTCTTC
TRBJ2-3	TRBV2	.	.	CATQGPPHTDTQYF	TGTGCCACACAGGGACCTCCTCACACAGATACGCAGTATTTT